This TCR beta chain was recorded in a study of T cell repertoires in ileal Crohn's disease. Across the whole study: Thiopurines (about ten) or anti-TNF agents (roughly 17) were given postoperatively to about half. Study-level findings and limits: Clonality above 26.8% at surgery always came with endoscopic recurrence. Sorted CD8 T cells held more high-frequency clones than CD4.

As concerns this clone: Its matching antigen is unknown.

Clones were read by immunoSEQ multiplex PCR, and TCRdb kept only the in-frame ones, dropping some. Among 13,000 to 15,000 clones, around three quarters were seen once, and the ten largest hold approximately 4.7%. Eligibility required adulthood, ileal or ileocolonic Crohn's disease and indicated ileocolonic resection. The junction had 7 bases not matched to a gene; V was cut back by 8 bases and J by 5 bases. In germline, CDR1 is SNHLY, CDR2 FYNNEI. The CDR3 loop spans 13 amino acids. The sequence derives from an adult with Crohn's disease. Material: ileal tissue. The gene calls are TRBV2 and TRBJ2-5; 8 bases match TRBD2. The CDR3 DNA reads TGTGCCAGCCGGTATCGGGGGGGGGAGACCCAGTACTTC. This translates into CASRYRGGETQYF.